Described below is a single T cell receptor (beta chain) sequence and its context. Its target antigen remains unknown. Within one base of it there is no much larger clone, and no base qualities were kept. From its cysteine to its phenylalanine, the CDR3 spans 14 amino acids. Only the CDR3 region is kept as DNA, spanning 42 bases read in frame from base 1. From a lookup of the germline V gene, CDR1 and CDR2 are MNHEY and SVGAGI. Unmatched junction bases come to 9, with V trimmed by 5 bases and J by 6 bases. The data belong to a study of regulatory T cells after allogeneic stem cell transplantation listed by TCRdb under 2018. About the full investigation: Patients were divided into groups based on whether acute graft-versus-host disease developed within 100 days of stem cell transplantation. The regulatory T-cell TCR repertoire after allogeneic stem cell transplantation was compared between patients with and without acute graft-versus-host disease. Fluorescence-activated cell sorting was used to isolate CD4+CD25+CD127- regulatory T cells from patient PBMCs. Conventional CD4+ T cells defined as CD4+CD25+/-CD127+ were also sorted and TCR-sequenced for comparison in the study. Broad study findings and their caveats: Compared with patients who had graft-versus-host disease, patients without the disease had a regulatory T-cell TCR repertoire that was more focused and less diverse. No regulatory T-cell clones were found to be shared by all patients, and no significant correlation was observed between sorted cell numbers and the inverse Simpson index. Diversity of the conventional CD4+ T-cell repertoire was not significantly different between patients with graft-versus-host disease and patients without graft-versus-host disease. Because the patient sample size was small, the findings needed validation in a larger cohort. In non-GvHD patients, the top 10 regulatory T-cell clones took up a significantly larger share of the repertoire, which suggests that presumably allo-specific protective clones had expanded.

The time point label of this sample denotes: 30 days after allogeneic hematopoietic stem cell transplantation. At 30 days after allogeneic hematopoietic stem cell transplantation, peripheral blood mononuclear cells were collected from the patients. The sequencer listed for this sample is Illumina MiSeq. Reverse transcription of RNA was performed with the SMARTer RACE cDNA Amplification kit, after which the TCR beta CDR3 region was amplified. RNA from sorted cells was extracted with the RNeasy Mini Kit. TCR beta amplicons were sequenced using Illumina paired-end sequencing. The authors' analysis ran thus. MiXCR, VDJtools and the tcR R package were the tools used to analyze the TCR repertoire. The inverse Simpson index was used to measure diversity, and clones were grouped as rare, small, medium or expanded based on each clone's proportion of the repertoire. TCRdb's own reprocessing of the public reads used fastp at Q25 and MiXCR and kept productive beta chains. Entries that share a CDR3 protein sequence are merged under the most common genes and DNA. TCRdb assigned the V and J calls; the authors' analysis was not used. A total of around 5,000 distinct CDR3 sequences appear in this sample, about 96% of them only once. About 40% of the sample lies in the top ten.

The receptor chain draws on TRBV6-5 and TRBJ2-5, with 7 middle bases fitting TRBD1. The sequencing here drew on sorted CD4+ T cells from blood (whether regulatory or conventional is not recorded), taken 30 days after allogeneic stem cell transplant. This sequence was found in a human patient who had an allogeneic stem cell transplant, so the T cells may come from the graft donor. The DNA sequence is TGTGCCAGCAGTGCACGGGACAGCAAACAGACCCAGTACTTC. Translated, this is CASSARDSKQTQYF.